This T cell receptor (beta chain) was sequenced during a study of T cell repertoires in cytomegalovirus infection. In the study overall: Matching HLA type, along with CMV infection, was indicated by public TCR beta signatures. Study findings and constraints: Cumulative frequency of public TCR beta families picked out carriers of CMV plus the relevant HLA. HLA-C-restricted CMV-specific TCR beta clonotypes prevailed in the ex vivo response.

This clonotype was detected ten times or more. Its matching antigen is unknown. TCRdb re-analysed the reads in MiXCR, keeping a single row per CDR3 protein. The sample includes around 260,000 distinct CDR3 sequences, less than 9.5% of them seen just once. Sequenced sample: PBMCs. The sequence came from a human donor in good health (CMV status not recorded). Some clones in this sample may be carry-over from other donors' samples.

This CDR3 is CASSFASRTVWPQHF. CDR3 bases: TGTGCCAGCAGTTTCGCATCCAGGACCGTTTGGCCCCAGCATTTT. The rearrangement links TRBV12-3 or TRBV12-4 to TRBJ1-5; no reliable D call. Trimming took 3 bases from V and 9 from J, leaving 18 bases between them. The CDR3 spans 15 residues.